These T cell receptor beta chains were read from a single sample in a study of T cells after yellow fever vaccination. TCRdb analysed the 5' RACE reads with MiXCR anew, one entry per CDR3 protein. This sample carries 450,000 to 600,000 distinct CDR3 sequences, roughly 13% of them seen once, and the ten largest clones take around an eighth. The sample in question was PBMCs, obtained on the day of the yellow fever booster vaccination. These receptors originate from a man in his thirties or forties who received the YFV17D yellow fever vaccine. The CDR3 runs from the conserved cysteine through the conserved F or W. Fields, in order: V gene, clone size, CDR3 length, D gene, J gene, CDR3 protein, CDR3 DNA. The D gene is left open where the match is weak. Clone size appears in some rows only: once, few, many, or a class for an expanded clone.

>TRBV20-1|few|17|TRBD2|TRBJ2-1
CSARVLLAGGLYNEQFF
TGCAGTGCTAGAGTTTTATTAGCGGGAGGGCTCTACAATGAGCAGTTCTTC
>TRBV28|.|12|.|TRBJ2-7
CASSLMDYEQYF
TGTGCCAGCAGTTTAATGGACTACGAGCAGTACTTC
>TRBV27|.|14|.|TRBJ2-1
CASSLPWLGQGQFF
TGTGCCAGCAGTTTACCCTGGTTGGGGCAGGGGCAGTTCTTC
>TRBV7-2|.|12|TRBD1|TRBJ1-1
CASSWDRGVAFF
TGTGCCAGCAGCTGGGACAGGGGGGTGGCTTTCTTT
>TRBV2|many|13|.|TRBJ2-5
CASSELKQGGQYF
TGTGCCAGCAGTGAATTGAAGCAAGGGGGCCAGTACTTC
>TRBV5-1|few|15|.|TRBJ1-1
CASSPKGPRSTEAFF
TGCGCCAGCAGCCCGAAAGGCCCGAGGAGCACTGAAGCTTTCTTT
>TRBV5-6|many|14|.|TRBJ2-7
CASSLMGQAYEQYF
TGTGCCAGCAGCTTGATGGGCCAGGCCTACGAGCAGTACTTC
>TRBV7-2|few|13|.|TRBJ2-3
CASSLVKTDTQYF
TGTGCCAGCAGCTTAGTCAAAACAGATACGCAGTATTTT
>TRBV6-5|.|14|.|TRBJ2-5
CASSSHGVQETQYF
TGTGCCAGCAGTTCCCACGGGGTCCAAGAGACCCAGTACTTC
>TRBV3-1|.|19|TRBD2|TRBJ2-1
CASSHRGRLAGGSYNEQFF
TGTGCCAGCAGCCACAGGGGGCGGCTAGCGGGAGGCTCCTACAATGAGCAGTTCTTC
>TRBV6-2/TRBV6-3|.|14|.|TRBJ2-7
CASSSDTYVTEQYF
TGTGCCAGCAGTTCCGACACCTACGTTACAGAGCAGTACTTC
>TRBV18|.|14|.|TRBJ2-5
CASSPPEGQETQYF
TGTGCCAGCTCACCACCGGAAGGACAAGAGACCCAGTACTTC
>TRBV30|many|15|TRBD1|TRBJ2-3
CAWSPGQGIRYTQYF
TGTGCCTGGAGTCCGGGACAGGGTATTAGGTATACGCAGTATTTT
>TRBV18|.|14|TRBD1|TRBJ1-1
CASSTAGQDTEAFF
TGTGCCAGCTCAACCGCGGGACAGGACACTGAAGCTTTCTTT
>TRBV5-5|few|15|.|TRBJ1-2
CASSLVPLGVGGYTF
TGTGCCAGCAGCTTGGTGCCCCTCGGGGTAGGGGGCTACACCTTC
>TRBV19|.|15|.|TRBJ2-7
CASSPVPDGLYEQYF
TGTGCCAGTAGCCCCGTGCCCGACGGACTCTACGAGCAGTACTTC
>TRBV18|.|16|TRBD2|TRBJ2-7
CASSPLAGVDSYEQYF
TGTGCCAGCTCACCTCTAGCGGGAGTAGACTCCTACGAGCAGTACTTC
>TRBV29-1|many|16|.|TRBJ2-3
CTPPFGGGYRTDTQYF
TGCACCCCCCCGTTTGGAGGGGGCTATCGCACAGATACGCAGTATTTT
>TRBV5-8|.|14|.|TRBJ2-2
CASSSTGGAGELFF
TGTGCCAGCAGCTCCACCGGGGGCGCCGGGGAGCTGTTTTTT
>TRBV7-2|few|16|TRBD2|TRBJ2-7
CASSLARTSGRNEQYF
TGTGCCAGCAGCTTAGCCAGGACTAGCGGGAGGAACGAGCAGTACTTC
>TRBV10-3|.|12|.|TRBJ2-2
CAISVGAGELFF
TGTGCCATCAGTGTGGGGGCCGGGGAGCTGTTTTTT
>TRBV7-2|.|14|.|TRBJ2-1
CASSPGTKYNEQFF
TGTGCCAGCAGCCCCGGGACCAAATACAATGAGCAGTTCTTC